This T cell receptor (beta chain) came from a study of OX40 agonist ivuxolimab in advanced cancers. Whole-study context: The dose-escalation group included hepatocellular carcinoma, melanoma, renal cell carcinoma and head and neck cancer.

Findings of the study overall: Some nonresponders also had low normalized T-cell clonal expansion. Clonal expansion from baseline to week 6 occurred in both CD4+ and CD8+ T cells.

This table comes from immunoSEQ multiplex PCR, and its TCRdb copy is limited to in-frame clones, with some not included. Of roughly 18,000 clones listed, around 69% were seen once; the top ten hold roughly a fifth. Any history of autoimmune disease or systemic immunosuppression disqualified patients. This clone was detected a few times. Its target is not known. Germline-derived CDR1 and CDR2 are MDHEN and SYDVKM. Trimming took off 2 bases at V and 8 bases at J, with 9 bases between the two ends. This CDR3 comprises 12 residues. This TCR came from an adult with an advanced solid tumor such as melanoma, head and neck, liver or kidney cancer. The V and J genes are TRBV28 and TRBJ1-1, with D tentatively TRBD1 (5 bases). Sample: CD4+ or CD8+ T cells sorted from blood, taken in a trial of the OX40 agonist ivuxolimab. CDR3 nucleotide sequence: TGTGCCAGCAGTTTAGGGGCAGGGGAAGCTTTCTTT. As protein: CASSLGAGEAFF.